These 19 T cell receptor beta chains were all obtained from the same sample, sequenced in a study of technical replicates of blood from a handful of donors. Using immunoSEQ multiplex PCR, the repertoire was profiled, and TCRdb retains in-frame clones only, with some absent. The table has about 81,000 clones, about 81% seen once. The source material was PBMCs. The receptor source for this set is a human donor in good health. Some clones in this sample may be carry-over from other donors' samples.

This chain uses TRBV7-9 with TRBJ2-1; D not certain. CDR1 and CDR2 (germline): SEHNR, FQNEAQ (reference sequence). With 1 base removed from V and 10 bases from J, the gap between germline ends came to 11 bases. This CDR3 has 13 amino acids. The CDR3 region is CASSLGALTEQFF. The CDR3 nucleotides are TGTGCCAGCAGCTTAGGAGCCCTAACCGAGCAGTTCTTC. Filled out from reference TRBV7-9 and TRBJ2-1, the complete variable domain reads DTGVSQNPRHKITKRGQNVTFRCDPISEHNRLYWYRQTLGQGPEFLTYFQNEAQLEKSRLLSDRFSAERPKGSFSTLEIQRTEQGDSAMYLCASSLGALTEQFFGPGTRLTVL.

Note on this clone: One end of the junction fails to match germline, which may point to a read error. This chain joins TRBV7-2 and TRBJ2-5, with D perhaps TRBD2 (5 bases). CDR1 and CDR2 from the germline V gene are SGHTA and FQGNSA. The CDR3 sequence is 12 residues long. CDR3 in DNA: TGTGCCAGCAGCCTAGCCGGAGAGACCCAGTACTTC. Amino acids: CASSLAGETQYF.

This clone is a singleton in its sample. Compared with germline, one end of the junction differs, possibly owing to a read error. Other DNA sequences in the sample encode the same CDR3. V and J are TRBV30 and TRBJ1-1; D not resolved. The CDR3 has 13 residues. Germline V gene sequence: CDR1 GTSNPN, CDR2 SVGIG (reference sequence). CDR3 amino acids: CAWDTALNTEAFF. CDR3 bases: TGTGCCTGGGACACAGCTCTGAACACTGAAGCCTTCTTT.

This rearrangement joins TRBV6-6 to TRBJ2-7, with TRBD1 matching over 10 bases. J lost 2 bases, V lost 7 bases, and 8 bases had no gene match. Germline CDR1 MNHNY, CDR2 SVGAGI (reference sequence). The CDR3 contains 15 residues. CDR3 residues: CASTETGGPTYEQYF. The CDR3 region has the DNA TGTGCCAGCACCGAGACAGGGGGCCCTACCTACGAGCAGTACTTC.

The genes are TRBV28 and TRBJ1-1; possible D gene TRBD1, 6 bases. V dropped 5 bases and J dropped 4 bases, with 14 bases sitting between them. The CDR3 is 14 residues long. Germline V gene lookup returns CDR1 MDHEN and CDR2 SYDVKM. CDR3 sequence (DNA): TGTGCCAGCAGTAAACAGGGATTGGGCACTGAAGCTTTCTTT. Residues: CASSKQGLGTEAFF.

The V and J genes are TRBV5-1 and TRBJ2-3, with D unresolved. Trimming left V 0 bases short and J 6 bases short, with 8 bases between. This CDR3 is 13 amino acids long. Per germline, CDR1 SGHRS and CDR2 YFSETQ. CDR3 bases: TGCGCCAGCAGCTTGGGGGCTGAGGATACGCAGTATTTT. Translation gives CASSLGAEDTQYF.

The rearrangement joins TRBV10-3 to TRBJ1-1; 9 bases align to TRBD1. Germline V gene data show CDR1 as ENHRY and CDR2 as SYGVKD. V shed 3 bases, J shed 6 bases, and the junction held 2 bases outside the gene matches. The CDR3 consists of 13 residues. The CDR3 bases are TGTGCCATCAGTGATGACAGGGGGGCTGAAGCTTTCTTT. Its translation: CAISDDRGAEAFF.

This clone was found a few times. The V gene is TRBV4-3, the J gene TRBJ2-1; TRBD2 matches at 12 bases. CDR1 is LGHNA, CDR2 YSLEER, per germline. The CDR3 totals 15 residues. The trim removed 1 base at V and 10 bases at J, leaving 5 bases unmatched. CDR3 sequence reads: CASSQGTSGIWEQFF. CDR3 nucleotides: TGCGCCAGCAGCCAAGGGACTAGCGGGATCTGGGAGCAGTTCTTC.

CDR3 residues: CASSWGDFLSNQPQHF. The DNA for the CDR3 is TGTGCCAGCAGCTGGGGGGACTTTCTTAGCAATCAGCCCCAGCATTTT. V gene TRBV5-5 combines with J gene TRBJ1-5; D may be TRBD1 (5 bases). The CDR3 loop spans 16 amino acids. V lost 3 bases to trimming and J lost 0 bases, with 13 bases between them. Per germline, CDR1 SGHKS and CDR2 YYEKEE (reference sequence).

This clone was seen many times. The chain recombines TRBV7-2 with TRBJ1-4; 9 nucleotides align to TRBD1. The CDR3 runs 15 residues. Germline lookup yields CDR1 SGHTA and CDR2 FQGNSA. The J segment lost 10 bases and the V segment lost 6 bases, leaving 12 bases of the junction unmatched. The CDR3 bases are TGTGCCAGCAGACCAGAGGGACAGGGCTGGGGAAAACTGTTTTTT. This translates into CASRPEGQGWGKLFF. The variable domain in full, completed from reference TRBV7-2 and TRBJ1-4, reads GAGVSQSPSNKVTEKGKDVELRCDPISGHTALYWYRQSLGQGLEFLIYFQGNSAPDKSGLPSDRFSAERTGGSVSTLTIQRTQQEDSAVYLCASRPEGQGWGKLFFGSGTQLSVL.

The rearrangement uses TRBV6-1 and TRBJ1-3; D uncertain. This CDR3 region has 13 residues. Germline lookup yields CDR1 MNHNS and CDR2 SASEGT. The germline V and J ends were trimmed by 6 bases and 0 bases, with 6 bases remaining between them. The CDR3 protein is CASSRFSGNTIYF. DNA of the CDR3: TGTGCCAGCAGCAGATTCTCTGGAAACACCATATATTTT.

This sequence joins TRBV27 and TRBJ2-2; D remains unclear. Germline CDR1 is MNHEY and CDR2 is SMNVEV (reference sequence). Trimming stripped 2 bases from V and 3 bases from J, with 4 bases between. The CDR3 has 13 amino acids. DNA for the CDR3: TGTGCCAGCAGTTTAGAGTACACCGGGGAGCTGTTTTTT. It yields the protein CASSLEYTGELFF.

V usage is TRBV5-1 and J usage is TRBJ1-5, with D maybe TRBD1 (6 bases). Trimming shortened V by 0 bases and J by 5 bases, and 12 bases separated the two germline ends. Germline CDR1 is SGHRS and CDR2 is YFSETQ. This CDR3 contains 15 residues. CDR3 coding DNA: TGCGCCAGCAGCTTGGAAGGGCAGGGGTATCAGCCCCAGCATTTT. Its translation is CASSLEGQGYQPQHF.

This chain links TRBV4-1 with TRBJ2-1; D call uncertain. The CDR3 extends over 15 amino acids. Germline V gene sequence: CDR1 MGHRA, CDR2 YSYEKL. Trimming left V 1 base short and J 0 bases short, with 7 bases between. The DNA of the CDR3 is TGCGCCAGCAGCCAAGGCCAGGACTCCTACAATGAGCAGTTCTTC. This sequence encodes CASSQGQDSYNEQFF.

The CDR3: CASSQDQEGGGISGYTF. CDR3 DNA sequence: TGTGCCAGCAGCCAAGATCAAGAGGGAGGGGGGATCTCTGGCTACACCTTC. V gene TRBV4-2 combines with J gene TRBJ1-2; D perhaps matches TRBD1 (6 bases). Germline V gene lookup returns CDR1 LGHNA and CDR2 YNFKEQ. The CDR3 spans 17 residues. V lost 0 bases to trimming and J lost 7 bases, with 21 bases between them.

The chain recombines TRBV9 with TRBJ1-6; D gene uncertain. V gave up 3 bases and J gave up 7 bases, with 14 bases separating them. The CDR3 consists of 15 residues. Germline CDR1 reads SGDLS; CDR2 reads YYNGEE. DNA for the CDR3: TGTGCCAGCAGCGCCTTTAGCGGTCCGAATTCACCCCTCCACTTT. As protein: CASSAFSGPNSPLHF. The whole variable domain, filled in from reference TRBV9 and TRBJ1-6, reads DSGVTQTPKHLITATGQRVTLRCSPRSGDLSVYWYQQSLDQGLQFLIQYYNGEERAKGNILERFSAQQFPDLHSELNLSSLELGDSALYFCASSAFSGPNSPLHFGNGTRLTVT.

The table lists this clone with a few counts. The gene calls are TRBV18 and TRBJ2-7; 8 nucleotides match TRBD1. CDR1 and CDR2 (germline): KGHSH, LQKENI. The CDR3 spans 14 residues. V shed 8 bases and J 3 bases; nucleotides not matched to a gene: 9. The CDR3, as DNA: TGTGCCAGCAAAACAGGGGGAGGCGTCTACGAGCAGTACTTC. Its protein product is CASKTGGGVYEQYF.

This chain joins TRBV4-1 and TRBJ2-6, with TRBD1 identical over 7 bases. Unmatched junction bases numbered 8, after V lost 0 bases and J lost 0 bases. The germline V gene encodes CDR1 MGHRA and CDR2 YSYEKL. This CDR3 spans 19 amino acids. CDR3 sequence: CASSQDRGQRSSGANVLTF. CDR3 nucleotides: TGCGCCAGCAGCCAAGATAGGGGACAGAGGTCCTCTGGGGCCAACGTCCTGACTTTC.

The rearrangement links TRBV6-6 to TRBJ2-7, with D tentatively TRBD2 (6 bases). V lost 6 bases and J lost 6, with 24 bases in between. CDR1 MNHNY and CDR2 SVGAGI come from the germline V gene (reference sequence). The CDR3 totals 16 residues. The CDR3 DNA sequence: TGTGCCAGCAGCCCTAACTCGGGAGTAGTTTCGCGCGAGCAGTACTTC. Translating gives CASSPNSGVVSREQYF.